What follows are 21 T cell receptor beta chains derived from one specimen sequenced in a study of TET2 disruption in CD19-targeted CAR T cells. The repertoire was sequenced with immunoSEQ multiplex PCR; TCRdb's copy has only in-frame clones and lacks some. The sample includes roughly 26,000 clones. Treatment noted: autologous CTL019 cells: CD19 CAR with 4-1BB and CD3 zeta domains. These receptors' targets are unknown. The sample consisted of CD8- CAR+ T cells sorted from cultured blood T cells, taken for CD19 CAR T cell therapy. Subset: CD8-negative CAR-positive T cells from the infusion product. These receptors originate from a man in his sixties or seventies with chronic lymphocytic leukemia.

Details on this clone: The read ends 3 residues before the CDR3 terminus; that terminus is restored from the germline J gene. This sequence joins TRBV29-1 and TRBJ2-4; the D gene is possibly TRBD1 (7 bases). CDR1 SQVTM and CDR2 ANQGSEA come from the germline V gene. CDR3 length: 12 amino acids. Partial CDR3 DNA: TGCAGCGTGGGGGGACAGCTCTATGGT. It specifies CSVGGQLYG. The whole CDR3 is CSVGGQLYGQYF.

Concerning this clone itself: The missing CDR3 end, 3 residues past where the read stops, is filled in from the germline J gene. Other DNA sequences in this specimen translate into the identical CDR3. The rearrangement uses TRBV6-1 and TRBJ1-3, with D tentatively TRBD1 (6 bases). V was cut by 1 base and J by 4 bases, with 14 bases left in between. CDR1 is MNHNS, CDR2 SASEGT, per germline. CDR3 length: 16 amino acids. The part of the CDR3 DNA that was read is TGTGCCAGCAGTGAAGGGGGATGGGGGCTGGGAAACACC. Its translation: CASSEGGWGLGNT. The whole CDR3 protein reads CASSEGGWGLGNTIYF.

About this clone: The missing CDR3 end, 3 residues past where the read stops, is filled in from the germline J gene. This chain joins TRBV20-1 and TRBJ1-6; perhaps TRBD1 as D (6 bases). The CDR3 is made up of 14 amino acids. Germline assignment: CDR1 DFQATT and CDR2 SNEGSKA (reference sequence). The V end was cut by 6 bases, the J end by 8 bases, with 17 bases between. The CDR3 is CSAPEGELYSPLHF. CDR3 bases read: TGCAGTGCCCCCGAGGGGGAGTTGTATTCACCC.

To note about this clone: The read is 3 residues too short to cover the CDR3 end, so that end is filled in from the germline J gene. The chain carries TRBV7-7 and TRBJ2-1, with 9 bases that match TRBD1. Losses at the gene ends were 1 base for V and 5 bases for J; bases not matched to a gene: 3. From germline, CDR1 is SSHAT and CDR2 FNYEAQ (reference sequence). CDR3 length equals 15 residues. The covered CDR3 bases are TGTGCCAGCAGCTTAGGGACAGGGGTGCACAATGAG. Its protein is CASSLGTGVHNE. Given in full, the CDR3 is CASSLGTGVHNEQFF.

Remarks on this clone: Read data end 3 residues before the CDR3 end; the end is taken from the germline J gene. V is TRBV6-2 or TRBV6-3 and J is TRBJ1-5; D might be TRBD1 (5 bases). With 5 bases removed from V and 4 bases from J, the gap between germline ends came to 12 bases. Germline loops: CDR1 MNHEY, CDR2 SVGEGT. The CDR3 covers 14 residues. CDR3 region: CASSPRRANQPQHF. The covered CDR3 bases are TGTGCCAGCAGTCCCCGCAGGGCGAATCAGCCC.

With regard to this clone: The sequenced fragment ends 3 residues before the CDR3 boundary, so the rest is inferred from the germline J gene. V is TRBV20-1 and J is TRBJ2-7, with a possible D match to TRBD1 (5 bases). Trimming shortened V by 6 bases and J by 5 bases, and 23 bases separated the two germline ends. The CDR3 totals 15 residues. CDR1 DFQATT and CDR2 SNEGSKA come from the germline V gene (reference sequence). The sequenced CDR3 bases are TGCAGTGCAGACCTTGGCGGCCAGGGATCTAACGAG. Residues: CSADLGGQGSNE. The whole CDR3 region reads CSADLGGQGSNEQYF.

As concerns this clone: Coverage ceases 3 residues before the CDR3 finishes, and the germline J gene fills in the end. The chain links TRBV6-2 or TRBV6-3 to TRBJ2-1, with a weak D call TRBD2 (7 bases). Trimming took 6 bases from V and 2 from J, leaving 17 bases between them. Germline values: CDR1 MNHEY, CDR2 SVGEGT. The CDR3 contains 16 residues. The CDR3 spells CASSLAGAGTYNEQFF. The CDR3 DNA, read in part, is TGTGCCAGCAGCCTCGCGGGGGCGGGGACCTACAATGAG.

For this clone: The read ends 3 residues early relative to the CDR3; the germline J gene fills the gap. The V gene is TRBV12-3 or TRBV12-4, the J gene TRBJ2-4; 8 bases agree with TRBD1. The CDR3 is 15 residues long. CDR3 DNA, as far as it was read: TGTGCCAGCAGTCCGTGGACAGGGCCGAATCAGCCT. Its translation is CASSPWTGPNQP. The CDR3 as a whole reads CASSPWTGPNQPQYF.

CDR3: CASSPRDRTYNEQFF. The sequenced part of the CDR3 DNA is TGTGCCAGCAGCCCTCGGGACAGGACCTACAATGAG. V is TRBV9 and J is TRBJ2-1; 8 bases fit TRBD1. The CDR3 is cut off 3 residues early in the read; its end comes from the germline J gene. After removal of 4 bases from V and 2 bases from J, the junction contained 5 bases not matched to a gene. CDR3 length: 15 residues. Germline lookup yields CDR1 SGDLS and CDR2 YYNGEE.

On this clone itself: The DNA ends 3 residues before the CDR3 does, and the rest of the CDR3 is filled in from the germline J gene. The genes are TRBV7-2 and TRBJ2-4, with D tentatively TRBD1 (5 bases). CDR1 is SGHTA and CDR2 is FQGNSA in the germline V gene. This CDR3 spans 15 amino acids. The sequenced CDR3 bases are TGTGCCAGCAGCTTGGGCGTGACAGCCCAAAGGCCT. Amino acids: CASSLGVTAQRP. From start to end, the CDR3 is CASSLGVTAQRPQYF.

A note on this clone: Its ends do not fully match the called genes, so a read error is possible. Coverage ceases 3 residues before the CDR3 finishes, and the germline J gene fills in the end. This chain uses TRBV7-9 with TRBJ1-2, with D hard to call. Germline values: CDR1 SEHNR, CDR2 FQNEAQ (reference sequence). This CDR3 has 12 residues. The sequenced part of the CDR3 DNA is TGTTCCAGCAGCCGAGAGTCCTACGAC. Encoded protein: CSSSRESYD. The entire CDR3 reads CSSSRESYDYTF.

Concerning this clone itself: The DNA ends 3 residues before the CDR3 does, and the rest of the CDR3 is filled in from the germline J gene. The chain joins TRBV2 to TRBJ2-1; the D gene is possibly TRBD1 (6 bases). Looked up from germline, CDR1 is SNHLY and CDR2 is FYNNEI. Trimming removed 6 bases at V and 7 bases at J, with 10 bases between. CDR3 length: 12 residues. CDR3: CASRQQGNEQFF. The part of the CDR3 DNA that was read is TGTGCCAGCAGGCAGCAGGGGAATGAG.

About this clone: The sequence runs out 3 residues before the end of the CDR3; the remainder is reconstructed from the germline J gene. The chain links TRBV11-2 to TRBJ2-2; the D gene is possibly TRBD1 (5 bases). This CDR3 region has 14 residues. Between the trimmed V and J ends, which lost 2 bases and 4 bases, there was a span of 8 bases. The V gene's germline CDR1 is SGHAT and CDR2 FQNNGV. The sequenced CDR3 bases are TGTGCCAGCAGCTTATTCAGGGTCACCGGGGAG. Amino acid sequence: CASSLFRVTGE. The CDR3 reads in full as CASSLFRVTGELFF.

Turning to this clone: The read halts 3 residues ahead of the CDR3 end, with the missing end drawn from the germline J gene. The same CDR3 arises from other DNA sequences in this sample as well. V usage is TRBV5-4 and J usage is TRBJ1-2, with D tentatively TRBD1 (5 bases). CDR1 and CDR2 (germline): SGHNT, YYREEE (reference sequence). Trimming shortened V by 3 bases and J by 0 bases, and 9 bases separated the two germline ends. There are 14 residues in the CDR3. Partial CDR3 DNA: TGTGCCAGCAGCTATGACAGCGCTAACTATGGC. Encoded protein: CASSYDSANYG. The whole CDR3 protein is CASSYDSANYGYTF. The complete variable domain, with remaining parts taken from reference TRBV5-4 and TRBJ1-2, reads ETGVTQSPTHLIKTRGQQVTLRCSSQSGHNTVSWYQQALGQGPQFIFQYYREEENGRGNFPPRFSGLQFPNYSSELNVNALELDDSALYLCASSYDSANYGYTFGSGTRLTVV.

Turning to this clone: The read ends 3 residues early relative to the CDR3; the germline J gene fills the gap. The rearrangement links TRBV7-6 to TRBJ2-3; TRBD1 is a possible D gene (6 bases). This CDR3 is 16 amino acids long. Germline loops: CDR1 SGHVS, CDR2 FNYEAQ. Trimming stripped 7 bases from V and 3 bases from J, with 20 bases between. The sequenced part of the CDR3 DNA is TGTGCCAGCACCCCCGGACAGTCCCGGAAAACAGATACG. It specifies CASTPGQSRKTDT. The full CDR3 is CASTPGQSRKTDTQYF.

Comment on this clone: The CDR3 is cut off 3 residues early in the read; its end comes from the germline J gene. The J gene is TRBJ1-2, the V gene TRBV30; weak D call: TRBD1 (6 bases). This CDR3 region has 15 residues. Germline-derived CDR1 and CDR2 are GTSNPN and SVGIG (reference sequence). The sequenced part of the CDR3 DNA is TGTGCCTGGAGTCGGCCAGGGGCCCTCGCCGATACC. Its protein is CAWSRPGALADT. The full CDR3 protein is CAWSRPGALADTYTF.

As for this clone: The read ends 3 residues before the CDR3 terminus; that terminus is restored from the germline J gene. This chain joins TRBV9 and TRBJ2-3; TRBD1 matches 8 bases. The germline V gene encodes CDR1 SGDLS and CDR2 YYNGEE. Losses at the gene ends were 3 bases for V and 3 bases for J; bases not matched to a gene: 15. The CDR3 sequence is 18 residues long. CDR3: CASSAQVWTTGETDTQYF. CDR3 DNA (partial): TGTGCCAGCAGCGCCCAAGTTTGGACGACAGGGGAGACAGATACG.

Details on this clone: The CDR3 goes on 3 residues after the read ends, and that part is filled in from the germline J gene. J is TRBJ1-1 and V is TRBV7-9; perhaps TRBD1 as D (5 bases). The CDR3 loop spans 15 amino acids. The V gene's germline CDR1 is SEHNR and CDR2 FQNEAQ (reference sequence). The covered CDR3 bases are TGTGCCAGCAGCTTAGGCCCCTCAGCGACAGATACG. It translates to CASSLGPSATDT. The whole CDR3 is CASSLGPSATDTAFF.

On this clone itself: The observed sequence ends 3 residues before the CDR3 terminus, with the missing tail filled in from the germline J gene. V gene TRBV18 combines with J gene TRBJ1-2; possibly TRBD1 for D (6 bases). Germline lookup yields CDR1 KGHSH and CDR2 LQKENI. The CDR3 is 18 residues long. The CDR3 spells CASSPPGAVNSRTDTYTF. The part of the CDR3 DNA that was read is TGTGCCAGCTCACCACCGGGGGCAGTCAATTCCCGCACAGATACC.

Of note for this clone: The CDR3 end lies 3 residues beyond the end of the read and is filled in from the germline J gene. This chain links TRBV7-2 with TRBJ2-7; weak D call: TRBD1 (6 bases). Deletions cut 5 bases from V and 0 bases from J, with 11 bases between. CDR1 SGHTA and CDR2 FQGNSA come from the germline V gene. The CDR3 consists of 14 residues. The part of the CDR3 DNA that was read is TGTGCCAGCAGCCCGGGACACCACTCCTACGAG. Its translation is CASSPGHHSYE. The whole CDR3 sequence is CASSPGHHSYEQYF.

As for this clone: The CDR3 extends 3 residues past the end of the read, so its final part is completed from the germline J gene. This rearrangement joins TRBV18 to TRBJ1-6, with a weak D call TRBD1 (6 bases). From germline, CDR1 is KGHSH and CDR2 LQKENI. This CDR3 region has 15 residues. The V and J ends lost 6 bases and 8 bases respectively, with 17 bases between them. The CDR3 sequence: CASSHREYPDSPLHF. CDR3 bases read: TGTGCCAGCTCTCACAGGGAGTACCCAGATTCACCC.